This TCR beta chain was sequenced during a study of cytomegalovirus exposure and HLA in healthy donors (dated by TCRdb to the late 2010s). About the full investigation: An earlier analysis of 587 of the donors reported about 280 Gb of sequence data and around 100 million unique TCR beta sequences obtained from some 170 million T cells. An early release covering roughly 640 HLA-typed donors comprised approximately 290 gigabases of sequencing data and about 90 million unique TCR sequences. The genetic ancestry cluster associated with self-reported Caucasian donors included about 81% of the 398 genotyped donors. The study aimed to test whether cataloging public T cell receptors could reveal signatures of past pathogen exposure. The study profiled the T cell repertoires of hundreds of subjects by immunosequencing and related them to cytomegalovirus serostatus. In addition to the first cohort of 666 subjects, a separate validation cohort of 120 different subjects was used. To predict cytomegalovirus infection status, the study combined high-throughput TCR immunosequencing, statistical association of individual TCRs with disease status, and machine learning. A later analysis re-examined previously published TCR beta repertoires from over 500 donors and added high-resolution HLA genotyping to investigate patterns of TCR occurrence. In the later analysis, no new phenotypic data were used to find candidate immune exposures; instead, reliance was placed on TCR beta sequences and their occurrence across donors. An earlier analysis of more than 450 of the donors used high-throughput TCR beta sequencing to judge whether each TCR beta V gene segment behaved as functional or pseudogenic. Donor age, sex, ethnicity and CMV serostatus were compiled alongside the repertoire data. A later genetic analysis used genome-wide SNP genotypes for about 65% of the 666 donors, treating that subset as a discovery cohort. All discovery cohort repertoires had been generated on a single sequencing platform. HLA typing covered class I and class II loci at four-digit resolution. The number of typed donors differed by locus: roughly 629-630 for A, B, C, DRB1 and DQB1; some 500 for DQA1; 606 for DPA1; and roughly 490 for DPB1. Because of strong linkage in the cohort, roughly 5 DR-DQ haplotypes were treated as single units for association and clustering. Among about 370 genotyped donors of the cohort, an average of approximately 240,000 unique TCR beta nucleotide sequences was sequenced per donor, of which approximately 19% were non-productive.

The cohort was made up of about 610 healthy bone marrow donors. All cohort members were sampled while nominally healthy, although unrecorded immune exposures were likely present. The donor was CMV seronegative and belonged to the group of under 400 seronegative cohort members. A peripheral blood sample was collected from each donor, and TCR beta sequencing was performed on peripheral blood mononuclear cells. The Qiagen DNeasy Blood Extraction Kit was used to extract genomic DNA from the blood cell samples. Remarks on this clone: It has no known antigen specificity. No quality values exist for individual bases; no much larger clone is one base distant.

Receptor libraries were prepared by the immunoSEQ multiplex PCR assay. The multiplex PCR relied on a mix of 60 forward primers for TCR Vbeta segments and 13 reverse primers for TCR Jbeta segments. The CDR3 region of rearranged TCR beta genes was amplified from genomic DNA by a multiplex PCR assay. The Illumina HiSeq System was used to sequence the amplified TCR beta libraries as 87-base-pair reads. Turning to the authors' computational methods: Across the 670 or so repertoires, a later analysis counted tens of millions of unique TCR beta chains, approximately 10 million of which were shared by at least two donors. To remove PCR and sequencing errors, raw reads were error-corrected and collapsed into unique sequences using a nearest-neighbor algorithm that merged closely related sequences. V, D and J gene segments were assigned by aligning CDR3 sequences to IMGT reference sequences. For a sequence to be retained, a match of at least six nucleotides to both a V gene segment and a J gene segment was required. A rearrangement counted as productive if the CDR3 had no stop codons and remained in frame with V and J, and every other rearrangement counted as non-productive. Following IMGT convention, CDR3 was defined as the stretch from the second conserved V-encoded cysteine up to the conserved J-encoded phenylalanine. The earlier analysis of roughly 590 of the donors excluded sequences that lacked an unambiguous match to a single V gene segment. An earlier analysis of under 750 of the donors called V segments functional above 56.7% productive rearrangements and segregating when the between-donor standard deviation exceeded 5%. A statistical classification framework was developed to diagnose cytomegalovirus status using the catalog of TCR beta chain sequences. In a later analysis, V and J genes were assigned by comparing TCR nucleotide sequences against IMGT/GENE-DB human TR gene sequences. Using the TCRdist pipeline, a later analysis assigned CDR3 sequences along with most-parsimonious VDJ recombination scenarios. A later analysis defined each TCR beta chain by its CDR3 amino acid sequence plus V-gene family, and excluded reads lacking a unique V-gene family. As a way to deal with suspected cross-contamination and a sequencing artifact, a later analysis dropped hundreds of nucleotide sequences that were highly shared and had low generation probability. A later analysis calculated a clonal expansion index for each public chain from normalized within-repertoire ranks of inferred template counts. In a later analysis, generation probabilities were computed with a VDJ recombination model fitted to out-of-frame rearrangements, and the resulting probabilities were checked against IGoR. In a later analysis, hypergeometric tests were used to score TCR-TCR, TCR-HLA and TCR-CMV co-occurrence, with a repertoire-size bias correction applied to TCR pairs. In a later analysis, false discovery rates were estimated by permuting HLA or CMV assignments 20 times. In a later analysis, co-occurring TCRs were grouped using DBSCAN, with TCRdist sequence similarity added in when clustering inside HLA-allele-positive subsets. Repertoires with fewer than 30,000 or more than 120,000 public chains, plus five repertoires with anomalous nucleotide sharing, were excluded from co-occurrence clustering. The clones in this table, taken by TCRdb from immuneACCESS, are in-frame only. Not every clone is retained; where verified, under half of the shortfall comes from an unresolved V gene, and the cause of the rest is unknown. The V and J calls and clone size were taken over from that table, and D and trimming were inferred from the DNA. The sample has about 200,000 clones on record, over 65% of them singletons. The ten largest clonotypes hold 2.5% to 3.5% of the sample.

What the work shows at the level of the full study, not this receptor alone: In a later analysis, several top co-occurrence clusters were reported to appear linked to parvovirus B19, influenza, CMV and Epstein-Barr virus. In an earlier analysis of approximately 600 of the donors, most TCR beta V segments were observed in productive rearrangements about 90% or about 30% of the time, broadly matching IMGT annotations. Presence/absence analyses assumed roughly uniform sequencing depth across donors, an assumption that may not hold. Correlated functional status among segregating V segments might be attributable to linkage disequilibrium, but an unknown experimental factor could not be ruled out. A group of highly shared sequence variants was considered likely to be a technical artifact of the sequencing pipeline. An association between a missense DCLRE1C variant and V-gene and J-gene trimming of TCR beta chains was found in a later genetic analysis and replicated in an independent cohort. At a false discovery rate of 0.05, a later analysis linked under 20,000 TCR beta sequences to specific HLA alleles. When HLA alleles, especially DR and DQ, strongly co-occurred, attributing TCR associations to individual alleles was difficult. While some public TCRs were present in many individuals, most TCR sequences turned up only very rarely across donors. A total of fewer than 200 TCR beta chains were listed by the study as associated with cytomegalovirus. In a later analysis, most CMV-associated TCR beta chains were found to appear HLA-restricted, with HLA associations seemingly driven largely by CMV exposure. In a later analysis, the rate of TCR association differed among HLA loci, with DRB1 alleles having the most associated TCRs and HLA-C alleles having the fewest. Because some donors lacked HLA typing at each locus, the association tests relied only on the typed subset. In this cohort, only TCR beta chains were sequenced, and detectable features were limited by the absence of alpha or paired-chain data. Compared with equally common non-associated chains, HLA-associated TCR beta chains in a later analysis were more clonally expanded and had lower generation probabilities. According to the authors, the approach could potentially be generalized to other disease states and immunological phenotypes. A further reported finding was that TCR beta sequences accurately predicted the HLA-A and HLA-B alleles for most subjects in the first cohort. Compared with the approximately 670-donor mean, donors in an Asian-associated ancestry cluster had fewer N-insertions in productive TCRs, according to a later genetic analysis. Approximately 16 rarely observed V segments, including chromosome 9 orphons, were excluded from the earlier analysis of several hundred of the donors because counts were too low. In vitro tests confirmed that a few of the cytomegalovirus-associated TCR beta chains recognize cytomegalovirus antigens. The classifier was reported to diagnose cytomegalovirus status with high specificity and sensitivity in both the original and validation cohorts. Immune exposure information for the cohort was limited to CMV serostatus.

This receptor was obtained from a woman in her 30s in good health and CMV-seronegative. The sample comprised PBMCs.

CDR3 region: CASSSGGYYGYTF. The nucleotides read TGTGCCAGCAGTTCCGGGGGTTACTATGGCTACACCTTC. The V gene is TRBV6-5 and the J gene is TRBJ1-2, and the D gene may be TRBD1, 5 bases matching. The CDR3 numbers 13 residues from cysteine through phenylalanine. Here the CDR3 DNA is all that survives: 39 bases in frame from base 1. Via the germline V gene, CDR1 is MNHEY and CDR2 SVGAGI. The germline ends are 9 bases apart after V is trimmed by 4 bases and J by 3 bases.